This paragraph reports one T cell receptor (beta chain). The V gene's germline CDR1 is GTSNPN and CDR2 SVGIG (reference sequence). V lost 3 bases and J lost 2, with 8 bases in between. The CDR3 extends over 12 amino acids. These data belong to a study of blood T cell repertoires in COVID-19. Study information: Sites in the United States, Italy and Spain provided acute and convalescent COVID-19 samples. The cDNA or gDNA used as material had been derived from T cells, B-cell-depleted T cells, or PBMCs.

Source study methods: For nucleated cells, counts were estimated from reference gene primer amplification. Profiling relied on immunoSEQ multiplex PCR, and the TCRdb table lists in-frame clones only, not all of them. The V and J calls and the clone size are those of that table, but D and trimming were determined from the DNA. Counted here are over 60,000 clones, approximately 92% occurring once; the ten biggest clones make up about 9.1%. The rearrangement links TRBV30 to TRBJ2-7; D perhaps matches TRBD1 (6 bases). The clonotype was recovered from a man aged 80 or over with acute or convalescent COVID-19. Sequences were obtained from peripheral blood. This CDR3 is CAWRKGAYEQYF. CDR3 coding DNA: TGTGCCTGGAGGAAGGGGGCCTACGAGCAGTACTTC. The variable domain in full, with the rest retrieved from reference TRBV30 and TRBJ2-7, is SQTIHQWPATLVQPVGSPLSLECTVEGTSNPNLYWYRQAAGRGLQLLFYSVGIGQISSEVPQNLSASRPQDRQFILSSKKLLLSDSGFYLCAWRKGAYEQYFGPGTRLTVT.